The 20 T cell receptor beta chains listed next were all sequenced from one sample in a study of CD8 T cells in Susac syndrome. The authors reverse transcribed roughly 0.5 to 1 ug RNA with random hexamers. TCRdb redid the calling of the immunoSEQ multiplex PCR reads with MiXCR, one entry per CDR3 protein. Among about 76,000 distinct CDR3 sequences listed, roughly nine tenths were seen once. The sequencing sample was made of CD8+ T cells from PBMCs. The receptors were gathered from a human donor with multiple sclerosis.

The V call is TRBV2, the J call TRBJ1-1, with a tentative D call TRBD1 (5 bases). Germline V gives CDR1 SNHLY, CDR2 FYNNEI. CDR3 length equals 17 residues. Trimming stripped 0 bases from V and 1 base from J, with 15 bases between. CDR3 sequence (DNA): TGTGCCAGCAGTGAAGCCACGGGGCGACCCCAGAACACTGAAGCTTTCTTT. Protein sequence: CASSEATGRPQNTEAFF. Full variable domain (missing parts from reference TRBV2 and TRBJ1-1): EPEVTQTPSHQVTQMGQEVILRCVPISNHLYFYWYRQILGQKVEFLVSFYNNEISEKSEIFDDQFSVERPDGSNFTLKIRSTKLEDSAMYFCASSEATGRPQNTEAFFGQGTRLTVV.

The chain joins TRBV28 to TRBJ1-5, with D unresolved. CDR1 and CDR2 from the germline V gene are MDHEN and SYDVKM. Trimming stripped 6 bases from V and 0 bases from J, with 9 bases between. The CDR3 is made up of 14 amino acids. The CDR3 region has the DNA TGTGCCAGCAGGTCTGGGGTTAGCAATCAGCCCCAGCATTTT. Translated, it gives CASRSGVSNQPQHF.

The J gene is TRBJ2-5, the V gene TRBV27; no definite D call. CDR1 is MNHEY and CDR2 is SMNVEV in the germline V gene (reference sequence). The CDR3 has 10 residues. V was shortened by 3 bases and J by 5 bases, with 1 base between the two germline ends. As DNA, the CDR3 is TGTGCCAGCAGTTTGGAGACCCAGTACTTC. Translating it yields CASSLETQYF.

This chain joins TRBV5-1 and TRBJ1-5; D is undetermined. Trimming left V 0 bases short and J 2 bases short, with 12 bases between. This CDR3 has 16 residues. Germline CDR1 SGHRS, CDR2 YFSETQ. The CDR3 region has the DNA TGCGCCAGCAGCTTGGAGGGAGGGATTGGCAATCAGCCCCAGCATTTT. It specifies CASSLEGGIGNQPQHF.

This chain joins TRBV3-1 and TRBJ1-2; no definite D call. This CDR3 contains 14 residues. Germline CDR1 is LGHDT and CDR2 is YNNKEL (reference sequence). The V end was cut by 4 bases, the J end by 4 bases, with 13 bases between. The CDR3 DNA follows: TGTGCCAGCAGCCTGGGCACGGCCCTCTATGGCTACACCTTC. Amino acids: CASSLGTALYGYTF.

The V and J genes are TRBV7-9 and TRBJ2-3, with 12 bases fitting TRBD2. Trimming at V came to 4 bases and at J to 2 bases, leaving 7 bases not matched to a gene. The CDR3 is 17 residues long. Germline V lookup: CDR1 SEHNR, CDR2 FQNEAQ (reference sequence). CDR3 coding DNA: TGTGCCAGCAGCTCAGCACTAGCGGGGGGAACCACAGATACGCAGTATTTT. Its protein is CASSSALAGGTTDTQYF. Looking up the rest from reference TRBV7-9 and TRBJ2-3 gives the full variable domain: DTGVSQNPRHKITKRGQNVTFRCDPISEHNRLYWYRQTLGQGPEFLTYFQNEAQLEKSRLLSDRFSAERPKGSFSTLEIQRTEQGDSAMYLCASSSALAGGTTDTQYFGPGTRLTVL.

V usage is TRBV20-1 and J usage is TRBJ2-1; the match to TRBD2 covers 7 bases. V trimming: 7 bases; J trimming: 1 base; junction bases outside the gene matches: 7. The CDR3 runs to 14 residues. The germline V gene encodes CDR1 DFQATT and CDR2 SNEGSKA (reference sequence). The CDR3 coding sequence is TGCAGTGACCGAGAAGCGGGGTCCTACAATGAGCAGTTCTTC. It codes for CSDREAGSYNEQFF.

This clonotype was picked up one time. The V and J genes are TRBV12-3 or TRBV12-4 and TRBJ1-1, with 7 bases fitting TRBD1. This CDR3 has 15 amino acids. Losses at the gene ends were 6 bases for V and 3 bases for J; bases not matched to a gene: 10. The CDR3: CASRQDRASDTEAFF. CDR3 bases: TGTGCCAGCAGACAAGACAGGGCGTCGGACACTGAAGCTTTCTTT.

The J gene is TRBJ1-2, the V gene TRBV6-6, with D perhaps matching TRBD1 (6 bases). V lost 4 bases and J 6 bases, leaving 15 bases between the germline ends. CDR1 is MNHNY and CDR2 is SVGAGI in the germline V gene (reference sequence). The length of the CDR3 is 14 residues. As DNA, the CDR3 is TGTGCCAGCAGTTTCTCCCGGGACAATGATGGCTACACCTTC. This gives the protein CASSFSRDNDGYTF.

The rearrangement uses TRBV27 and TRBJ2-3; TRBD2 aligns across 13 bases. The CDR3 runs 16 residues. The V gene's germline CDR1 is MNHEY and CDR2 SMNVEV (reference sequence). V dropped 4 bases and J dropped 5; count of bases not matched to a gene: 6. CDR3 sequence: CASSSGLAGTLDTQYF. The CDR3 coding sequence is TGTGCCAGCAGTTCGGGACTAGCGGGGACCTTAGATACGCAGTATTTT.

The V and J genes are TRBV4-1 and TRBJ1-5, with D hard to call. From germline, CDR1 is MGHRA and CDR2 YSYEKL. The V gene lost 0 bases and the J gene lost 4 bases, with 7 bases spanning the gap. This CDR3 has 14 residues. CDR3 protein: CASSQDGGNQPQHF. DNA of the CDR3: TGCGCCAGCAGCCAAGATGGAGGGAATCAGCCCCAGCATTTT.

V usage is TRBV6-2 or TRBV6-3 and J usage is TRBJ2-7; 9 bases are a match to TRBD2. CDR1 and CDR2 (germline): MNHEY, SVGEGT. V was clipped by 7 bases and J by 4 bases; unmatched bases: 11. The CDR3 extends over 15 amino acids. The CDR3 DNA follows: TGTGCCAGCATCCATAGCGGGAGCAGGTTGTACGAGCAGTACTTC. This codes for CASIHSGSRLYEQYF.

The gene calls are TRBV30 and TRBJ2-1; 8 bases fit TRBD2. CDR1 and CDR2 from the germline V gene are GTSNPN and SVGIG (reference sequence). V lost 0 bases, J lost 3 bases, and 7 bases stayed unmatched. The CDR3 consists of 16 residues. CDR3 DNA: TGTGCCTGGAGTGTCCCGCCGGGACTAGGCTACAATGAGCAGTTCTTC. Encoded protein: CAWSVPPGLGYNEQFF.

V gene TRBV6-2 or TRBV6-3 combines with J gene TRBJ2-4; no reliable D call. The germline gives CDR1 MNHEY, CDR2 SVGEGT. The CDR3 has 13 residues. V lost 9 bases and J 3 bases, leaving 12 bases between the germline ends. The CDR3 nucleotides read TGTGCCAGACACGGGTCCGGCAAAAACATTCAGTACTTC. It specifies CARHGSGKNIQYF.

The gene calls are TRBV12-3 or TRBV12-4 and TRBJ2-1; D is ambiguous. The CDR3 has 15 residues. Trimming pared 4 bases from V and 10 bases from J, leaving 20 bases between. The CDR3 sequence is CASSSPGDQILEQFF. The CDR3 nucleotides read TGTGCCAGCAGTTCACCTGGAGATCAGATCCTCGAGCAGTTCTTC.

V gene TRBV9 combines with J gene TRBJ2-5, with 8 bases that match TRBD2. V lost 4 bases to trimming and J lost 4 bases; unmatched junction nucleotides: 12. The CDR3 loop spans 16 amino acids. The germline V gene encodes CDR1 SGDLS and CDR2 YYNGEE. CDR3 in amino acids: CASSIVGGLAGETQYF. DNA of the CDR3: TGTGCCAGCAGCATCGTCGGTGGGCTAGCGGGAGAGACCCAGTACTTC. The whole variable domain, remainder taken from reference TRBV9 and TRBJ2-5, is DSGVTQTPKHLITATGQRVTLRCSPRSGDLSVYWYQQSLDQGLQFLIQYYNGEERAKGNILERFSAQQFPDLHSELNLSSLELGDSALYFCASSIVGGLAGETQYFGPGTRLLVL.

The chain recombines TRBV9 with TRBJ2-7, with 7 bases fitting TRBD2. The germline CDR1 and CDR2 sequences are SGDLS and YYNGEE. This CDR3 is built from 15 residues. Trimming took 4 bases from V and 3 from J; bases not matched to a gene: 10. CDR3 nucleotides: TGTGCCAGCAGCCCCACTGTGAGCGGGATCTACGAGCAGTACTTC. This translates into CASSPTVSGIYEQYF.

The CDR3 nucleotides are TGTGCCAGCAGCTTAGCGGACTCCCAGTATGGCTACACCTTC. Translating gives CASSLADSQYGYTF. V gene TRBV7-8 combines with J gene TRBJ1-2; D is ambiguous. V gave up 0 bases and J gave up 5 bases, with 10 bases separating them. Germline CDR1 and CDR2: SGHVS and FQNEAQ. The CDR3 runs 14 residues. Full variable domain (outside the CDR3, taken from reference TRBV7-8 and TRBJ1-2): GAGVSQSPRYKVAKRGQDVALRCDPISGHVSLFWYQQALGQGPEFLTYFQNEAQLDKSGLPSDRFFAERPEGSVSTLKIQRTQQEDSAVYLCASSLADSQYGYTFGSGTRLTVV.

The chain links TRBV2 to TRBJ2-5; possible D gene TRBD1, 5 bases. The CDR3 is 12 residues long. Trimming removed 7 bases at V and 4 bases at J, with 10 bases between. The germline V gene has CDR1 SNHLY and CDR2 FYNNEI. This CDR3 is CASIGAGETQYF. The DNA of the CDR3 is TGTGCCAGCATAGGGGCCGGAGAGACCCAGTACTTC.

This clonotype was counted once. This chain links TRBV5-1 with TRBJ2-1; TRBD1 might be the D (6 bases). The CDR3 sequence is 13 residues long. V dropped 3 bases and J dropped 6 bases, with 10 bases sitting between them. Germline V CDR1 and CDR2: SGHRS, YFSETQ. CDR3 residues: CASSWTVFNEQFF. CDR3 DNA: TGCGCCAGCAGCTGGACAGTGTTCAATGAGCAGTTCTTC.